This TCR beta chain was observed in a study of cytomegalovirus exposure and HLA in healthy donors. Each donor's status was that of a healthy bone marrow donor. The study sampled nominally healthy donors, though unrecorded immune exposures were likely. General study points: Earlier analysis looked at TCR beta V segments, and most were productive about 90% or about 30% of the time.

The PCR ran on 60 Vbeta and 13 Jbeta primers. The assay was immunoSEQ multiplex PCR, and TCRdb's table has in-frame clones only and misses some. The repertoire holds around 100,000 clones, with more than 60% as singletons. Remarks on this clone: What it recognizes is unknown.

The source is a woman in her late teens or twenties in good health and CMV-seropositive. Material for sequencing was PBMCs.

CDR3 residues: CAWRTGTGGNYGYTF. The CDR3 nucleotides are TGTGCCTGGAGGACCGGGACAGGGGGCAACTATGGCTACACCTTC. The V call is TRBV30, the J call TRBJ1-2, with TRBD1 identical over 12 bases. The CDR3 has 15 residues. With 3 bases clipped from V and 2 bases from J, the junction kept 4 bases outside the gene matches. Per germline, CDR1 GTSNPN and CDR2 SVGIG (reference sequence). The variable domain in full, completed from reference TRBV30 and TRBJ1-2, reads SQTIHQWPATLVQPVGSPLSLECTVEGTSNPNLYWYRQAAGRGLQLLFYSVGIGQISSEVPQNLSASRPQDRQFILSSKKLLLSDSGFYLCAWRTGTGGNYGYTFGSGTRLTVV.